The 6 T cell receptor beta chains given below trace back to one sample, sequenced in a study of T cell repertoires in aging, cancer and after chemotherapy. Rearranged V-D-J TRB sequences were amplified with a mixed TRB-A/B primer pool. TCRdb re-analysed the multiplex PCR reads in MiXCR, keeping a single row per CDR3 protein. Of 10,000 to 15,000 distinct CDR3 sequences in the sample, approximately 30% are singletons; the top ten hold approximately 9%. Amplification of TCR beta used genomic DNA extracted from peripheral blood. Sample: blood. The source of these receptors is a human donor with a blood cancer.

In its sample, this clonotype was seen once. J is TRBJ2-2 and V is TRBV28, with TRBD1 as a possible D gene (5 bases). In germline, CDR1 is MDHEN, CDR2 SYDVKM. This CDR3 spans 13 amino acids. V shed 8 bases and J shed 1 base, with 8 bases lying between them. The CDR3 region is CASLQGNTGELFF. As DNA, the CDR3 is TGTGCCAGCCTTCAGGGGAACACCGGGGAGCTGTTTTTT.

Relative to its sample, this clonotype is medium-sized. The rearrangement links TRBV12-3 or TRBV12-4 to TRBJ2-1, with D maybe TRBD2 (5 bases). There are 13 residues in the CDR3. With 1 base removed from V and 5 bases from J, the gap between germline ends came to 6 bases. CDR3 sequence (DNA): TGTGCCAGCAGTTTAGAGAGGGACAATGAGCAGTTCTTC. Protein product: CASSLERDNEQFF.

The chain couples TRBV24-1 to TRBJ2-5, with TRBD2 matching 7 bases. CDR1 and CDR2 from the germline V gene are KGHDR and SFDVKD. Trimming at V came to 5 bases and at J to 5 bases, leaving 19 bases not matched to a gene. The CDR3 loop spans 18 amino acids. The CDR3 DNA is TGTGCCACCAGTGTAGGTACGAGCGGGGCCTCCGCCCTCGAGACCCAGTACTTC. This sequence encodes CATSVGTSGASALETQYF.

The J gene is TRBJ2-7, the V gene TRBV12-3 or TRBV12-4, with TRBD1 identical over 9 bases. The junction had 3 bases not matched to a gene; V was cut back by 2 bases and J by 1 base. There are 15 residues in the CDR3. CDR3 in DNA: TGTGCCAGCAGTTTAAAGGGGACAGGGTCCTACGAGCAGTACTTC. It yields the protein CASSLKGTGSYEQYF.

The genes are TRBV28 and TRBJ1-3, with D uncertain. The V gene's germline CDR1 is MDHEN and CDR2 SYDVKM. V was cut by 6 bases and J by 0 bases, with 15 bases left in between. This CDR3 has 16 residues. The CDR3 spells CASSPGGQSSGNTIYF. In nucleotides, the CDR3 is TGTGCCAGCAGCCCGGGAGGGCAGAGCTCTGGAAACACCATATATTTT.

This clonotype was seen only a few times. The chain joins TRBV6-6 to TRBJ1-5; D is possibly TRBD1 (5 bases). The CDR3 runs to 17 residues. CDR1 and CDR2 (germline): MNHNY, SVGAGI (reference sequence). The V gene lost 2 bases and the J gene lost 0 bases, with 14 bases spanning the gap. CDR3 protein: CASSYHPGPFSNQPQHF. CDR3 in DNA: TGTGCCAGCAGTTACCATCCAGGGCCATTTAGCAATCAGCCCCAGCATTTT.